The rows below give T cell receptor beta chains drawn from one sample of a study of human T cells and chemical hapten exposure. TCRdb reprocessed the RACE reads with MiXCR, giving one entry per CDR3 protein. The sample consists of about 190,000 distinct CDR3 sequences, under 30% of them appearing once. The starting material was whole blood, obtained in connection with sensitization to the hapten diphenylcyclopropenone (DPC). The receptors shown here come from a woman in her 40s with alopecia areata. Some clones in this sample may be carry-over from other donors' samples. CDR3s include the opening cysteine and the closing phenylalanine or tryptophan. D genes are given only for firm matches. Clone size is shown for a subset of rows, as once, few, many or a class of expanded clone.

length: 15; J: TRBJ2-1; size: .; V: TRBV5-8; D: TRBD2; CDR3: CASSLLAGGPPEQFF; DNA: TGTGCCAGCAGCTTGCTAGCGGGAGGGCCCCCCGAGCAGTTCTTC
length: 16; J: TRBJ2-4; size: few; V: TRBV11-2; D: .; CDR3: CASSPRGFLAKNIQYF; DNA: TGTGCCAGCAGCCCGAGGGGGTTCCTAGCCAAAAACATTCAGTACTTC
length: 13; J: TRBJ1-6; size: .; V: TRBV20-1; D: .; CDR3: CSASGGRDSPLHF; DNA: TGCAGTGCTAGCGGGGGGAGGGATTCACCCCTCCACTTT
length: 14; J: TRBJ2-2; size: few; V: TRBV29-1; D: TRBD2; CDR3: CSVAPSGDTGELFF; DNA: TGCAGCGTGGCCCCTAGCGGGGACACCGGGGAGCTGTTTTTT
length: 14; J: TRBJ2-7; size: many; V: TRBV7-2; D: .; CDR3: CASSLAGLTYEQYF; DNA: TGTGCCAGCAGCTTAGCGGGCCTTACCTACGAGCAGTACTTC
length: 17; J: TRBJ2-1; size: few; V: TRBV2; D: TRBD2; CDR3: CASKPGLAGGPYNEQFF; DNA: TGTGCCAGCAAACCGGGACTAGCGGGAGGGCCATACAATGAGCAGTTCTTC
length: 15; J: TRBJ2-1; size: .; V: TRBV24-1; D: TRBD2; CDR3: CATSGLAGGANEQFF; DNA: TGTGCCACCAGTGGACTTGCGGGAGGAGCTAATGAGCAGTTCTTC
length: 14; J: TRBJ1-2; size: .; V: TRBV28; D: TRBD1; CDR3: CASSRDRGFYGYTF; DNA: TGTGCCAGCAGCCGGGACAGGGGATTCTATGGCTACACCTTC
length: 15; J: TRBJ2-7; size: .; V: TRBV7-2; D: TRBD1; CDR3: CASSLATGVSYEQYF; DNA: TGTGCCAGCAGCTTGGCGACAGGGGTGTCCTACGAGCAGTACTTC
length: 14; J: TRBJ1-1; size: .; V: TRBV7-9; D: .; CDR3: CASSLIGRTPEAFF; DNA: TGTGCCAGCAGCTTAATCGGCAGGACGCCTGAAGCTTTCTTT
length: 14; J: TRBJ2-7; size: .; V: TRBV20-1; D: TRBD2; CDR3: CSAPPAGVGYEQYF; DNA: TGCAGTGCCCCGCCAGCGGGAGTAGGGTACGAGCAGTACTTC
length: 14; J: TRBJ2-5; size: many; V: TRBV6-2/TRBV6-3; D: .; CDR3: CASSPKQGLETQYF; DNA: TGTGCCAGCAGTCCTAAACAGGGTTTGGAGACCCAGTACTTC
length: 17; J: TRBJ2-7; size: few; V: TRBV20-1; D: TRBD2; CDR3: CSARDRLAGGLGYEQYF; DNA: TGCAGTGCTAGAGATCGACTAGCGGGAGGGCTAGGATACGAGCAGTACTTC
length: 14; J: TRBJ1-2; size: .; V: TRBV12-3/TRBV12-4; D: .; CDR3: CASSFMGGARGYTF; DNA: TGTGCCAGCAGTTTCATGGGGGGAGCGAGGGGCTACACCTTC
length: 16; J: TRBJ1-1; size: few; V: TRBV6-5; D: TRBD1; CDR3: CASSVGTAIMNTEAFF; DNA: TGTGCCAGCAGCGTCGGGACAGCGATTATGAACACTGAAGCTTTCTTT
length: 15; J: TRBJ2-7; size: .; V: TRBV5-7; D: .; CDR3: CASSPPAHRAHEQYF; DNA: TGTGCCAGCAGCCCACCGGCCCACAGGGCGCACGAGCAGTACTTC
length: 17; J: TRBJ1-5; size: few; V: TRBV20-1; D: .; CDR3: CSARGGRHGVRGQPQHF; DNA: TGCAGTGCTAGGGGGGGCAGGCATGGTGTTAGAGGTCAGCCCCAGCATTTT
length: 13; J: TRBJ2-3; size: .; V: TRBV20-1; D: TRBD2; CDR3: CSARNGGKDTQYF; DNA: TGCAGTGCTAGAAACGGGGGGAAAGATACGCAGTATTTT
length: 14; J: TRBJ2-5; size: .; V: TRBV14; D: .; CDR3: CASSQLGISETQYF; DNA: TGTGCCAGCAGCCAGCTCGGCATCTCAGAGACCCAGTACTTC
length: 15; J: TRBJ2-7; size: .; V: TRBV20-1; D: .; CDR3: CSARDSAGSDYEQYF; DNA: TGCAGTGCTAGAGATTCGGCAGGGTCTGACTACGAGCAGTACTTC
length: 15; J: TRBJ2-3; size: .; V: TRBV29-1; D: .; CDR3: CSSLSGTASTDTQYF; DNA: TGCAGCTCCTTATCCGGGACTGCTAGCACAGATACGCAGTATTTT
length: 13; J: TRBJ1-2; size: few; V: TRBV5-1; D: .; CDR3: CASSLAGHDGYTF; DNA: TGCGCCAGCAGCTTAGCGGGACACGATGGCTACACCTTC
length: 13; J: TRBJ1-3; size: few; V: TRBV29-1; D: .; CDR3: CSACVATGNTIYF; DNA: TGCAGCGCTTGTGTTGCCACTGGAAACACCATATATTTT
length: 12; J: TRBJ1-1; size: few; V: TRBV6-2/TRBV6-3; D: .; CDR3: CASSSYGGEAFF; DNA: TGTGCCAGCAGTTCCTACGGGGGTGAAGCTTTCTTT
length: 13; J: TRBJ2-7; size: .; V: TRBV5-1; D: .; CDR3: CASSSDPTRNRYF; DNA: TGCGCCAGCAGCTCGGATCCGACCCGGAATCGGTACTTC
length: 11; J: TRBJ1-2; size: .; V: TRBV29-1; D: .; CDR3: CSVGGSYGYTF; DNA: TGCAGCGTTGGAGGGAGCTATGGCTACACCTTC
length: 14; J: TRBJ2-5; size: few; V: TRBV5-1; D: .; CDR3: CASSFWTAQETQYF; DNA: TGCGCCAGCAGCTTTTGGACAGCCCAAGAGACCCAGTACTTC
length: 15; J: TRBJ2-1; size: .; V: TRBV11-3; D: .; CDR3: CASSAGTASQNEQFF; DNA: TGTGCCAGCAGCGCCGGGACTGCCAGTCAGAATGAGCAGTTCTTC
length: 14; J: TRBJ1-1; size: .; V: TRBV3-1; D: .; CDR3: CASSPLDTNTEAFF; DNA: TGTGCCAGCAGCCCCCTGGACACGAACACTGAAGCTTTCTTT
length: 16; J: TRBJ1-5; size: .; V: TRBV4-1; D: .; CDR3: CASSQDPGQPNQPQHF; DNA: TGCGCCAGCAGCCAAGATCCCGGACAACCCAATCAGCCCCAGCATTTT
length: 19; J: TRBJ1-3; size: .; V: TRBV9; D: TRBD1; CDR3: CASSPRDRGWPSSGNTIYF; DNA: TGTGCCAGCAGCCCCCGGGACAGGGGGTGGCCTTCCTCTGGAAACACCATATATTTT
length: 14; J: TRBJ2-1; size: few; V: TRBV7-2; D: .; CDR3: CASSVETGYNEQFF; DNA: TGTGCCAGCAGCGTCGAGACAGGATACAATGAGCAGTTCTTC